The rows below give T cell receptor beta chains drawn from one sample of a study of technical replicates of blood from several donors. Assay used: immunoSEQ multiplex PCR; TCRdb lists only in-frame clones, some missing. The data contain about 76,000 clones, 94% of them singletons. The sequencing sample was made of T cells isolated from PBMCs. The receptors come from a human donor in good health. CDR3s include the opening cysteine and the closing phenylalanine or tryptophan. A D gene is named only where the DNA matches it firmly. Clone size is not always given. Where it is, it says once, few, many or a class for expanded clones.

j_call v_call d_call clone_size cdr3_aa cdr3_nt
TRBJ1-1 TRBV6-5 TRBD1 NA CASSYFYQGGTEAFF TGTGCCAGCAGTTACTTTTATCAGGGGGGCACTGAAGCTTTCTTT
TRBJ1-2 TRBV28 TRBD1 NA CASSDRGPNYGYTF TGTGCCAGCAGCGACAGGGGCCCTAACTATGGCTACACCTTC
TRBJ2-7 TRBV5-5 TRBD1 NA CASSLTGTGSNEQYF TGTGCCAGCAGCTTAACCGGGACAGGGTCGAACGAGCAGTACTTC
TRBJ1-2 TRBV19 NA NA CASSFASGVDYGYTF TGTGCCAGTAGTTTTGCTTCCGGGGTCGACTATGGCTACACCTTC
TRBJ2-2 TRBV15 TRBD1 NA CATSREHRDRVSNTGELFF TGTGCCACCAGCAGAGAACACCGGGACAGGGTTTCGAACACCGGGGAGCTGTTTTTT
TRBJ2-7 TRBV30 TRBD1 few CAWRSTGVGEQYF TGTGCCTGGAGGTCCACAGGGGTTGGCGAGCAGTACTTC
TRBJ1-1 TRBV14 NA NA CASSQGLSRGTEAFF TGTGCCAGCAGCCAAGGTCTCTCCCGGGGGACTGAAGCTTTCTTT
TRBJ2-7 TRBV7-9 TRBD2 NA CASSPTGTSGYEQYF TGTGCCAGCAGTCCCACCGGGACTAGCGGCTACGAGCAGTACTTC
TRBJ1-4 TRBV10-3 TRBD1 NA CAISATGASREKLFF TGTGCCATCAGCGCAACAGGGGCAAGTCGAGAAAAACTGTTTTTT
TRBJ2-7 TRBV6-1 NA NA CASRSGQLSSYEQYF TGTGCCAGCAGGAGCGGACAGTTGAGCTCCTACGAGCAGTACTTC
TRBJ1-2 TRBV29-1 NA once CSVTTGNGYTF TGCAGCGTTACCACAGGGAACGGCTACACCTTC
TRBJ2-3 TRBV4-1 TRBD1 NA CASSQDRGQGPDTQYF TGCGCCAGCAGCCAAGATCGGGGACAGGGACCAGATACGCAGTATTTT
TRBJ2-7 TRBV10-2 NA NA CATESGQQYF TGCGCCACCGAGTCTGGGCAGCAGTACTTC
TRBJ2-7 TRBV11-2 TRBD1 NA CASSQGEVGEQYF TGTGCCAGCAGCCAGGGGGAAGTAGGCGAGCAGTACTTC
TRBJ2-7 TRBV28 NA NA CASSLGAIEQYF TGTGCCAGCAGTTTGGGGGCCATCGAGCAGTACTTC
TRBJ1-1 TRBV5-4 TRBD1 NA CASSESPGTGLSNTEAFF TGTGCCAGCAGCGAATCCCCCGGGACAGGGTTATCGAACACTGAAGCTTTCTTT
TRBJ2-5 TRBV27 TRBD1 NA CASRLNRDRQETQYF TGTGCCAGCAGACTAAACCGGGACAGGCAAGAGACCCAGTACTTC
TRBJ2-5 TRBV6-5 TRBD1 NA CASTPPGQRGTQYF TGTGCCAGCACCCCTCCGGGACAGAGGGGGACCCAGTACTTC
TRBJ2-1 TRBV29-1 TRBD2 NA CSESGTSGSNEQFF TGCAGTGAGTCGGGGACTAGCGGGAGCAATGAGCAGTTCTTC
TRBJ1-1 TRBV11-3 NA NA CASSADSEAFF TGTGCCAGCAGCGCTGACAGTGAAGCTTTCTTT
TRBJ1-4 TRBV27 TRBD1 NA CASGTGAYEKLFF TGTGCCAGCGGAACAGGGGCGTATGAAAAACTGTTTTTT
TRBJ2-7 TRBV7-2 TRBD2 NA CASSLTSGDSYEQYF TGTGCCAGCAGCTTGACTAGCGGAGACTCCTACGAGCAGTACTTC
TRBJ1-3 TRBV30 NA NA CAWSVPGGNTIYF TGTGCCTGGAGTGTACCCGGTGGAAACACCATATATTTT
TRBJ2-1 TRBV30 TRBD2 once CAWSGGTSGRNEQFF TGTGCCTGGAGTGGAGGGACTAGCGGGAGGAATGAGCAGTTCTTC
TRBJ1-1 TRBV7-2 NA few CASSFRQGAPEAFF TGTGCCAGCAGCTTTCGTCAAGGAGCCCCTGAAGCTTTCTTT
TRBJ2-2 TRBV4-3 NA NA CASSQDENRGNTGELFF TGCGCCAGCAGCCAAGATGAGAATAGGGGGAACACCGGGGAGCTGTTTTTT
TRBJ2-1 TRBV6-6 TRBD2 NA CASSSFSGSIWNEQFF TGTGCCAGCAGTTCCTTCAGCGGGAGTATTTGGAATGAGCAGTTCTTC
TRBJ2-3 TRBV7-3 NA NA CASSPLSGGMDTQYF TGTGCCAGCAGCCCCCTATCCGGAGGGATGGATACGCAGTATTTT
TRBJ1-1 TRBV19 NA NA CASSTATGVNTEAFF TGTGCCAGTAGTACAGCGACAGGAGTGAACACTGAAGCTTTCTTT
TRBJ1-1 TRBV28 NA NA CASSFGWGQQNTEAFF TGTGCCAGCAGTTTCGGATGGGGGCAGCAGAACACTGAAGCTTTCTTT